A selection of T cell receptor beta chains follows, all from one sample in a study of T cells in Graves' hyperthyroidism and ophthalmopathy. From the multiplex PCR reads, TCRdb called clonotypes with MiXCR, one entry per CDR3 protein. The table includes approximately 360,000 distinct CDR3 sequences, roughly 25% detected once. Sequences were obtained from blood. The receptor set was obtained from a man between 50 and 59 years old with Graves' hyperthyroidism. The CDR3 runs from the conserved cysteine through the conserved F or W. The D gene is left open where the match is weak. Not all rows give a size; the values are once, few, many and, for expanded clones, a class.

J,size,V,D,length,DNA,CDR3
TRBJ2-7,few,TRBV4-1,-,16,TGCGCCAGCAGCCAAGAACCAGGGAAGAATACCTTCGAGCAGTACTTC,CASSQEPGKNTFEQYF
TRBJ1-4,few,TRBV3-1,TRBD1,15,TGTGCCAGCAGCCGGACAGGGGACTCTAATGAAAAACTGTTTTTT,CASSRTGDSNEKLFF
TRBJ1-1,few,TRBV24-1,-,13,TGTGCCACCAATAGTGGCGTGAACACTGAAGCTTTCTTT,CATNSGVNTEAFF
TRBJ2-5,few,TRBV20-1,-,12,TGCAGTGCTAGCGGGGACACATTTACTCAGTACTTC,CSASGDTFTQYF
TRBJ2-7,few,TRBV6-1,-,13,TGTGCCAGCCTCGGGACGGCACCCTACGAGCAGTACTTC,CASLGTAPYEQYF
TRBJ2-7,many,TRBV6-5,-,16,TGTGCCAGCAGTTACTCTTTGTCCGGCAGGGTCAACGAGCAGTACTTC,CASSYSLSGRVNEQYF
TRBJ2-2,few,TRBV7-9,-,14,TGTGCCAGCAGCTTCGCGGGGGCGTCCGGGGAGCTGTTTTTT,CASSFAGASGELFF
TRBJ1-2,few,TRBV12-5,-,14,TGTGCTAGTGGTCCCCCGGGGAGGGTCTTCGGCTACACCTTC,CASGPPGRVFGYTF
TRBJ1-3,few,TRBV12-3/TRBV12-4,-,15,TGTGCCAGCAGCCCCGGTGGGAGCTCTGGAAACACCATATATTTT,CASSPGGSSGNTIYF
TRBJ1-5,few,TRBV7-9,-,14,TGTGCCAGCAGCTTGGGGAGGGTCGTTCAGCCCCAGCATTTT,CASSLGRVVQPQHF
TRBJ2-3,many,TRBV20-1,TRBD2,16,TGCAGTGCTAGTGCACTAGCGGGACGGAGCACAGATACGCAGTATTTT,CSASALAGRSTDTQYF
TRBJ2-1,-,TRBV27,TRBD2,14,TGTGCCAGCAGTGCCTCAGGGACTATCGGTGAGCAGTTCTTC,CASSASGTIGEQFF
TRBJ2-7,many,TRBV20-1,-,14,TGCAGTGCTAGAGATCGGGGACACTCCTACGAGCAGTACTTC,CSARDRGHSYEQYF
TRBJ2-7,-,TRBV19,-,15,TGTGCCAGTAGTAACGGGGGCGGCGGTTCACGGGAGCAGTACTTC,CASSNGGGGSREQYF
TRBJ2-7,-,TRBV11-2,-,16,TGTGCCAGCAGCGCGAGAAGACACCTAAGCTCCTACGAGCAGTACTTC,CASSARRHLSSYEQYF
TRBJ2-1,many,TRBV28,-,13,TGTGCCACATCTAGTTCTCCCTACAATGAGCAGTTCTTC,CATSSSPYNEQFF
TRBJ2-1,-,TRBV11-2,TRBD2,20,TGTGCCAGCAGCTTTAGGTTAATTAGCAGGGACTATAGCTCCTACAATGAGCAGTTCTTC,CASSFRLISRDYSSYNEQFF
TRBJ2-7,few,TRBV2,-,14,TGTGCCAGCAGTGACTCTAGCTGGGGTTACGAGCAGTACTTC,CASSDSSWGYEQYF
TRBJ2-1,few,TRBV9,-,17,TGTGCCAGCAGCGACTCCTCCTTGAGGGAGGCAGCCCATGAGCAGTTCTTC,CASSDSSLREAAHEQFF
TRBJ2-1,-,TRBV19,-,13,TGTGCCAGTAGTATAGCTGGGTGGGATGAGCAGTTCTTC,CASSIAGWDEQFF
TRBJ1-1,-,TRBV6-2/TRBV6-3,-,11,TGTGCCAGCAAGAAGAACACTGAAGCTCTCTTT,CASKKNTEALF
TRBJ1-2,few,TRBV6-1,-,13,TGTGCCAGCAGTGAAGCATTCGTCTATGGCTACACCTTC,CASSEAFVYGYTF
TRBJ2-7,few,TRBV5-5,-,14,TGTGCCAGCAGCTTGGTGGGGTCTAACGGCGAGCAGTACTTC,CASSLVGSNGEQYF
TRBJ1-1,few,TRBV28,TRBD1,13,TGTGCCAGCAGTGAAAACAGGGGGCTTCGGGCTTTCTTT,CASSENRGLRAFF
TRBJ2-7,few,TRBV6-6,-,16,TGTGCCAGCAGTTACTCGCGAGAACCGGGTTTCTACGAGCAGTACTTC,CASSYSREPGFYEQYF
TRBJ1-5,many,TRBV27,TRBD1,15,TGTGCCAGCAGTACGACAGGGGGACATCTACAGCCCCAGCATTTT,CASSTTGGHLQPQHF
TRBJ2-1,few,TRBV7-6,-,12,TGTGCCAGCAGCAAGGAAAGGGGTGAGCAGTTCTTC,CASSKERGEQFF